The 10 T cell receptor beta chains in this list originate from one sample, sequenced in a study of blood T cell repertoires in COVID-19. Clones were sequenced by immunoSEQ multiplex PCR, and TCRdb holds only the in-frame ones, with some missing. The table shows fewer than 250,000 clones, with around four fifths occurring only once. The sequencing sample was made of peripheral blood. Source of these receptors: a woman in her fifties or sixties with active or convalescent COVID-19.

The CDR3 DNA reads TGTGCCACCAGCAGAGATCTGATCGAAGGAGGTTTAGCCAAAAACATTCAGTACTTC. Translating gives CATSRDLIEGGLAKNIQYF. The rearrangement uses TRBV15 and TRBJ2-4; D perhaps matches TRBD2 (5 bases). The CDR3 covers 19 residues. Trimming left V 0 bases short and J 0 bases short, with 18 bases between. In germline, CDR1 is LNHNV, CDR2 YYDKDF (reference sequence).

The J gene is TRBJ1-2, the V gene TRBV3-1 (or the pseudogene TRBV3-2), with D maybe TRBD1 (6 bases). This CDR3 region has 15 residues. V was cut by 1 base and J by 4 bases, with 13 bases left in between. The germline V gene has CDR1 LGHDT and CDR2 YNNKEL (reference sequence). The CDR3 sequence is CASSQGGGQSYGYTF. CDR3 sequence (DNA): TGTGCCAGCAGCCAAGGGGGGGGGCAGAGCTATGGCTACACCTTC.

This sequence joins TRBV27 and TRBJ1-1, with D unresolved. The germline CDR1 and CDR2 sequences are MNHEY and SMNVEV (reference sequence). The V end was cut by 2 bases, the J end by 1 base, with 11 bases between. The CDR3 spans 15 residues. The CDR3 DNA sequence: TGTGCCAGCAGTTTAGCCCGAGGCAGGAACACTGAAGCTTTCTTT. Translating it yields CASSLARGRNTEAFF.

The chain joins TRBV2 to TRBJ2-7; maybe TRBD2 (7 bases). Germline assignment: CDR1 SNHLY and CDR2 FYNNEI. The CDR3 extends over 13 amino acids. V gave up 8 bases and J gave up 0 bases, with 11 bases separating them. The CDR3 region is CASQRGGSYEQYV. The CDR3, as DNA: TGTGCCAGCCAAAGGGGGGGCTCCTACGAGCAGTACGTC.

For the CDR3, the DNA is TGTGCCATCAGTGACCTTAGAGGGGGCGATGGCTACACCTTC. This translates into CAISDLRGGDGYTF. The chain links TRBV10-3 to TRBJ1-2; TRBD1 matches 7 bases. Germline values: CDR1 ENHRY, CDR2 SYGVKD. This CDR3 has 14 amino acids. V dropped 3 bases and J dropped 6; count of bases not matched to a gene: 7.

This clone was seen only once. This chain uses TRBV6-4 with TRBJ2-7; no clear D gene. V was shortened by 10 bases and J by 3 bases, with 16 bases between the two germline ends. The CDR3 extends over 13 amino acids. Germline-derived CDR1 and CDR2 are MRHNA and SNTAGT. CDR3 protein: CATVPLGCYEQYF. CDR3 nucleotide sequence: TGTGCCACCGTCCCTCTCGGTTGCTACGAGCAGTACTTC.

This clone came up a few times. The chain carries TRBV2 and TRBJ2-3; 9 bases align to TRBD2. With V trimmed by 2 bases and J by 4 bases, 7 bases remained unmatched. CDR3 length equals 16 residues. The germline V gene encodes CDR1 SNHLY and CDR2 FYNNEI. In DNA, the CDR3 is TGTGCCAGCAGTGAAACCCCGGGACTAGCAGCAGATACGCAGTATTTT. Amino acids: CASSETPGLAADTQYF.

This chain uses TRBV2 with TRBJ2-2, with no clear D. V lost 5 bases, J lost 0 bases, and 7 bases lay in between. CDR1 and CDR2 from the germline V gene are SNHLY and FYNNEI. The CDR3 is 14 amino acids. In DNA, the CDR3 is TGTGCCAGCAGTCCAGGTCCGAACACCGGGGAGCTGTTTTTT. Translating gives CASSPGPNTGELFF.

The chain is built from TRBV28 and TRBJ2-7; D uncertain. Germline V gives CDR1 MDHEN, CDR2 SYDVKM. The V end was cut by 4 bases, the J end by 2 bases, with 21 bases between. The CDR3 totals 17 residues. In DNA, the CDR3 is TGTGCCAGCAGTTCCTTTCTCTGCGGTGGAAAACCCTACGAGCAGTACTTC. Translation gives CASSSFLCGGKPYEQYF. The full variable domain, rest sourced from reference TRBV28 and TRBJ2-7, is DVKVTQSSRYLVKRTGEKVFLECVQDMDHENMFWYRQDPGLGLRLIYFSYDVKMKEKGDIPEGYSVSREKKERFSLILESASTNQTSMYLCASSSFLCGGKPYEQYFGPGTRLTVT.

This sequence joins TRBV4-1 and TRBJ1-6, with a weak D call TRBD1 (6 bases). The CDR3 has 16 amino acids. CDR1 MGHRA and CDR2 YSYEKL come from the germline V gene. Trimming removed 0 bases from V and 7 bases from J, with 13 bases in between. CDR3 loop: CASSQEEARGNSPLHF. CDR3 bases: TGCGCCAGCAGCCAAGAGGAGGCCAGGGGAAATTCACCCCTCCACTTT.